Following are 3 T cell receptor beta chains from one sample sequenced in a study of OX40 agonist ivuxolimab in advanced cancers. Using immunoSEQ multiplex PCR, the repertoire was profiled, and TCRdb retains in-frame clones only, with some absent. The sample shows approximately 92,000 clones, around 94% of them seen only once. The source was CD4+ or CD8+ T cells sorted from blood, collected in a trial of the OX40 agonist ivuxolimab. All receptors come from an adult with an advanced solid tumor such as melanoma, head and neck, liver or kidney cancer.

This sequence joins TRBV28 and TRBJ1-1; tentative D call: TRBD1 (6 bases). The CDR3 runs 15 residues. V was trimmed by 3 bases and J by 5 bases, leaving 16 bases between them. Germline values: CDR1 MDHEN, CDR2 SYDVKM. The CDR3 loop is CASSFAGAGRTEAFF. The CDR3 coding sequence is TGTGCCAGCAGTTTTGCGGGGGCTGGGAGAACTGAAGCTTTCTTT.

The V gene is TRBV7-9, the J gene TRBJ2-5, with TRBD2 matching 7 bases. Trimming removed 1 base from V and 0 bases from J; junction bases left unmatched: 8. The CDR3 is 17 amino acids. Germline V gene data show CDR1 as SEHNR and CDR2 as FQNEAQ (reference sequence). The CDR3, as DNA: TGTGCCAGCAGCTTAGTTGCAGCTAGCGGATACCAAGAGACCCAGTACTTC. Protein: CASSLVAASGYQETQYF.

The CDR3: CASSRITGAEETQYF. Written as DNA, the CDR3 is TGTGCCAGCAGCAGGATTACAGGGGCCGAAGAGACCCAGTACTTC. The genes are TRBV5-6 and TRBJ2-5; 7 nucleotides align to TRBD1. Germline V gives CDR1 SGHDT, CDR2 YYEEEE. After removal of 4 bases from V and 3 bases from J, the junction contained 9 bases not matched to a gene. The CDR3 covers 15 residues. The full variable domain, with the rest looked up from reference TRBV5-6 and TRBJ2-5, is DAGVTQSPTHLIKTRGQQVTLRCSPKSGHDTVSWYQQALGQGPQFIFQYYEEEERQRGNFPDRFSGHQFPNYSSELNVNALLLGDSALYLCASSRITGAEETQYFGPGTRLLVL.